What follows are 22 T cell receptor beta chains derived from one specimen sequenced in a study of tumor and adjacent non-tumor tissue in lung cancer. The library came from three nested PCR rounds adapted from ARM-PCR protocols. TCRdb independently ran MiXCR on the multiplex PCR reads; one entry per CDR3 protein. The sample lists tens of thousands of distinct CDR3 sequences; approximately 78% were seen once. No cell sorting was done before RNA was extracted from the tissue. Distant lung tissue was collected more than 3 cm away from the tumor edge. Sequenced sample: distant non-tumor lung tissue. The source of these receptors is a man in his 60s with non-small cell lung cancer.

The gene calls are TRBV6-2 or TRBV6-3 and TRBJ1-5, with 8 nucleotides matching TRBD1. The CDR3 sequence is 18 residues long. With 0 bases clipped from V and 2 bases from J, the junction kept 9 bases outside the gene matches. Germline values: CDR1 MNHEY, CDR2 SVGEGT. The chain's CDR3 is CASSYSNGQGAGNQPQHF. The CDR3 bases are TGTGCCAGCAGTTACTCGAATGGACAGGGAGCCGGCAATCAGCCCCAGCATTTT.

Regarding this clonotype: A junction boundary mismatches the germline segment, possibly from a read error. The CDR3: CPSSWISGSTDTQYF. The CDR3 nucleotides read TGTCCCAGTAGTTGGATTAGCGGGAGCACAGATACACAGTATTTT. The rearrangement uses TRBV6-2 or TRBV6-3 and TRBJ2-3; 9 bases align to TRBD2. The length of the CDR3 is 15 residues. CDR1 and CDR2 from the germline V gene are MNHEY and SVGEGT.

A few counts support this clonotype. A much larger clone differs from this one at a single base, so this may be a read error. This chain uses TRBV20-1 with TRBJ2-7, with D tentatively TRBD1 (6 bases). V lost 7 bases and J lost 3, with 19 bases in between. The germline V gene encodes CDR1 DFQATT and CDR2 SNEGSKA (reference sequence). The length of the CDR3 is 14 residues. CDR3 DNA: TGCAGTGTTATCCCCCCCCAGGGGATCTACGAGCAGTACTTC. Protein sequence: CSVIPPQGIYEQYF.

As to this clonotype: The junction shows a germline mismatch at one end, possibly a read error. The chain uses TRBV20-1 and TRBJ2-1; 9 nucleotides line up with TRBD2. The CDR3 has 17 amino acids. Germline V gene sequence: CDR1 DFQATT, CDR2 SNEGSKA (reference sequence). CDR3 bases: TGCAGTGCTAGAGCTTTCATACTAGCGGGCTGGCTCAATGAGCACTTCTTC. Translation: CSARAFILAGWLNEHFF.

Note on this clonotype: Relative to the germline gene, one junction end is altered; a read error may explain this. The rearrangement links TRBV4-3 to TRBJ2-3, with TRBD2 as a possible D gene (6 bases). Germline CDR1 reads LGHNA; CDR2 reads YSLEER. This CDR3 is 16 amino acids long. The CDR3 DNA reads TGCGCCAGCAGGCAAGATAGAGCGGGCACCATAGATACGCAGTTTTTT. It encodes CASRQDRAGTIDTQFF.

Note on this clonotype: The CDR3 does not close with the conserved phenylalanine or tryptophan, likely indicating a read error. V gene TRBV11-2 combines with J gene TRBJ2-5, with TRBD1 identical over 7 bases. V was pared by 4 bases and J by 5 bases, with 13 bases of the junction left unmatched. This CDR3 is 16 amino acids long. CDR1 and CDR2 (germline): SGHAT, FQNNGV. CDR3 nucleotide sequence: TGTGCCAGCAGCTCCACAACGAGGGGGCTAAAGGAGACCCAGTACTTA. This gives the protein CASSSTTRGLKETQYL.

To note about this clonotype: In this CDR3 the conserved last residue, phenylalanine or tryptophan, is missing, so a read error is likely. The genes are TRBV4-3 and TRBJ2-6, with D uncertain. CDR1 LGHNA and CDR2 YSLEER come from the germline V gene. CDR3 size: 16 residues. CDR3 region: CISSQEAVSGANVLTY. The CDR3 bases are TGCATCAGCAGCCAAGAGGCTGTGTCTGGGGCCAACGTCCTGACTTAC.

This clonotype has a single count. Since no conserved phenylalanine or tryptophan closes the CDR3, a read error is the likely cause. The chain joins TRBV20-1 to TRBJ2-7, with TRBD2 identical over 16 bases. CDR1 is DFQATT and CDR2 is SNEGSKA in the germline V gene (reference sequence). CDR3 size: 15 residues. J lost 9 bases, V lost 3 bases, and 8 bases had no gene match. In DNA form, the CDR3 reads TGCAGTGCTAGGGGACTAGCGGGAGGGGAACACGGGCAGTACCTC. Protein: CSARGLAGGEHGQYL.

There are a few counts of this clonotype. An end of the junction does not agree with germline; a read error may underlie this. This sequence joins TRBV11-2 and TRBJ2-7; TRBD1 aligns across 8 bases. Germline CDR1 reads SGHAT; CDR2 reads FQNNGV. This CDR3 region has 14 residues. This CDR3 is CASSRTGFFYGQYF. In nucleotides, the CDR3 is TGTGCCAGCAGCCGGACAGGGTTTTTCTACGGGCAGTACTTC.

With regard to this clonotype: This may be a read error, as it is one base from a much larger clone. The J gene is TRBJ1-1, the V gene TRBV12-5; D possibly corresponds to TRBD1 (5 bases). The germline V and J ends were trimmed by 6 bases and 13 bases, with 15 bases remaining between them. The CDR3 spans 11 residues. The germline CDR1 and CDR2 sequences are LGHNT and FRNRAP. The CDR3 sequence is CASGPQVGGFF. The CDR3 DNA follows: TGTGCTAGTGGCCCACAGGTAGGAGGTTTCTTT.

About this clonotype itself: One junction end disagrees with the germline gene, perhaps due to a read error. The chain carries TRBV12-3 or TRBV12-4 and TRBJ2-7; D gene uncertain. The CDR3 extends over 11 amino acids. CDR3 nucleotides: TGTGCCATCAGTTTATACTACGAGCAGTACTTC. It codes for CAISLYYEQYF.

Notes on this clonotype: The conserved closing phenylalanine or tryptophan is absent in this CDR3, likely reflecting a read error. The V call is TRBV4-1, the J call TRBJ1-2; possibly TRBD1 for D (6 bases). The CDR3 consists of 14 residues. Per germline, CDR1 MGHRA and CDR2 YSYEKL. CDR3 loop: CSSSPDSTSFGYTL. CDR3 nucleotide sequence: TGCTCCAGCAGCCCGGACAGCACCTCTTTCGGATACACCTTA.

In the case of this clonotype: Germline is not matched at one junction end, which may reflect a read error. This chain joins TRBV11-2 and TRBJ1-1; possible D gene TRBD1, 5 bases. This CDR3 spans 14 amino acids. Germline V lookup: CDR1 SGHAT, CDR2 FQNNGV. CDR3 sequence (DNA): TGTGACAGCAGCTTAGCCTGGAGGGGCACTGAAGCATTCTTT. It codes for CDSSLAWRGTEAFF.

The sample holds a few counts of this clonotype. A much more abundant neighbour one base away suggests this may be a read error. The rearrangement uses TRBV20-1 and TRBJ2-3, with a weak D call TRBD1 (5 bases). This CDR3 is built from 14 residues. The germline V gene has CDR1 DFQATT and CDR2 SNEGSKA (reference sequence). This CDR3 is CNARPTGSTDTQYF. The DNA for the CDR3 is TGCAATGCTAGACCCACAGGTAGCACAGATACGCAGTATTTT.

The chain has TRBV6-5 and TRBJ2-5; D assignment may be TRBD1 or TRBD2 (5 bases each). The CDR3 is made up of 14 amino acids. Trimming pared 5 bases from V and 9 bases from J, leaving 19 bases between. Germline CDR1 and CDR2: MNHEY and SVGAGI. The CDR3 spells CASSDIGTARAQYF. The DNA of the CDR3 is TGTGCCAGCAGTGATATCGGGACCGCAAGGGCCCAGTACTTC.

Notes on this clonotype: The conserved final phenylalanine or tryptophan is absent from the CDR3, which likely points to a read error. The chain is built from TRBV6-5 and TRBJ1-1, with a possible D match to TRBD1 (5 bases). Germline lookup yields CDR1 MNHEY and CDR2 SVGAGI. The CDR3 is 14 residues long. CDR3 residues: CASSYSLGVTEAFV. The CDR3 nucleotides read TGTGCCAGCAGCTACTCGCTAGGGGTCACTGAAGCTTTCGTT.

Of note for this clonotype: A much larger clone lies one base from this, so it may be a read error. The chain is built from TRBV14 and TRBJ2-7; TRBD2 matches 9 bases. V was pared by 5 bases and J by 7 bases, with 9 bases of the junction left unmatched. The CDR3 is 14 residues long. CDR1 is SGHDN, CDR2 FVKESK, per germline. CDR3 DNA sequence: TGTGCCAGCAGCTTAGCGGGGGAGTTAGAGGAGCAGTACTTC. It encodes CASSLAGELEEQYF.

The V call is TRBV2, the J call TRBJ1-1; D gene uncertain. Germline CDR1 SNHLY, CDR2 FYNNEI. V was cut by 7 bases and J by 5 bases, with 11 bases left in between. The CDR3 totals 12 residues. The DNA for the CDR3 is TGTGCCAGCAATAGGGTTAGGACTGAAGCTTTCTTT. Its translation: CASNRVRTEAFF. The whole variable domain, filled in from reference TRBV2 and TRBJ1-1, reads EPEVTQTPSHQVTQMGQEVILRCVPISNHLYFYWYRQILGQKVEFLVSFYNNEISEKSEIFDDQFSVERPDGSNFTLKIRSTKLEDSAMYFCASNRVRTEAFFGQGTRLTVV.

As for this clonotype: One end of the junction fails to match germline, which may point to a read error. This chain links TRBV20-1 with TRBJ2-7; D is unresolved. This CDR3 is 13 amino acids long. Germline loops: CDR1 DFQATT, CDR2 SNEGSKA (reference sequence). CDR3: CSASGQSLYEQHF. The CDR3 DNA is TGCAGTGCTAGCGGCCAGTCACTCTACGAGCAGCACTTC.

Remarks on this clonotype: Possible read error: a much larger clone is one base away. The chain couples TRBV7-8 to TRBJ1-4; 10 bases map to TRBD1. Per germline, CDR1 SGHVS and CDR2 FQNEAQ. The CDR3 extends over 14 amino acids. V trimming: 7 bases; J trimming: 6 bases; junction bases outside the gene matches: 5. The CDR3 protein is CASNLGQGHEKLFF. The CDR3, as DNA: TGTGCCAGCAACTTGGGACAGGGGCATGAAAAACTGTTTTTT.

A remark on this clonotype: The conserved phenylalanine or tryptophan normally closing the CDR3 is absent here, so this likely arose from a read error. No DNA is shown, since the ends of the CDR3 on it are uncertain; the CDR3 is the one TCRdb lists. The V and J genes are TRBV12-3 or TRBV12-4 and TRBJ2-3; TRBD2 is the table's D call, not checked against the DNA. A total of 15 residues make up the CDR3, ends included. The CDR3 here is CASSRGSGGVTGPYY.

With respect to this clonotype: At one end, the junction sequence differs from germline, possibly due to a read error. This chain links TRBV20-1 with TRBJ2-1; weak D call: TRBD2 (5 bases). The CDR3 sequence is 14 residues long. CDR1 DFQATT and CDR2 SNEGSKA come from the germline V gene (reference sequence). In nucleotides, the CDR3 is TGCGGTCCTATAAAGCGCGAGGGCTTAAATGAGCTGTTCTTC. Residues: CGPIKREGLNELFF.